Following are 21 T cell receptor beta chains from one sample sequenced in a study of T cell clonality in common variable immunodeficiency. Sequenced by immunoSEQ multiplex PCR; TCRdb stores in-frame clones only, minus some. The sample holds 40,000 to 55,000 clones, and no clone turns up only once. Sequencing used peripheral blood mononuclear cells. All receptors derive from a person between 18 and 75 years old in good health.

This clone appeared many times. The observed sequence ends 3 residues before the CDR3 terminus, with the missing tail filled in from the germline J gene. The genes are TRBV5-1 and TRBJ1-1; unclear D gene. V lost 6 bases, J lost 0 bases, and 9 bases lay in between. CDR3 length: 13 residues. Germline CDR1 SGHRS, CDR2 YFSETQ. CDR3 DNA, as far as it was read: TGCGCCAGCACTGGCACAATGAACACTGAA. Translation gives CASTGTMNTE. The whole CDR3 region reads CASTGTMNTEAFF.

In this sample, this clone turned up many times. The read terminates 3 residues before the CDR3 end, so the remaining end is supplied by the germline J gene. The chain combines TRBV20-1 with TRBJ2-3; TRBD2 aligns across 9 bases. Germline V lookup: CDR1 DFQATT, CDR2 SNEGSKA (reference sequence). The CDR3 spans 15 residues. The J segment lost 6 bases and the V segment lost 7 bases, leaving 14 bases of the junction unmatched. The CDR3 DNA, read in part, is TGCAGTGTCCCCCTGGGCGGGGGGGCTGCGGATACG. Its protein product is CSVPLGGGAADT. The CDR3 in its entirety is CSVPLGGGAADTQYF.

This clone was seen ten or more times. Coverage ceases 3 residues before the CDR3 finishes, and the germline J gene fills in the end. The genes are TRBV20-1 and TRBJ2-2; no clear D gene. The V gene's germline CDR1 is DFQATT and CDR2 SNEGSKA (reference sequence). V lost 6 bases, J lost 0 bases, and 5 bases lay in between. This CDR3 has 12 residues. The CDR3: CSARANTGELFF. The covered CDR3 bases are TGCAGTGCCCGTGCGAACACCGGGGAG.

This clone was picked up many times. Sequencing ends 3 residues short of the CDR3 end; the germline J gene provides the rest. This same CDR3 is encoded by further DNA sequences in the sample. V usage is TRBV18 and J usage is TRBJ1-4; 9 nucleotides align to TRBD1. The CDR3 loop spans 15 amino acids. The V and J ends lost 1 base and 4 bases, in that order; junction bases with no gene match: 1. CDR1 is KGHSH and CDR2 is LQKENI in the germline V gene. Partial CDR3 DNA: TGTGCCAGCTCACCACGGGGACAGGGTAATGAAAAA. It codes for CASSPRGQGNEK. The full CDR3 reads CASSPRGQGNEKLFF.

This clone came up many times. The CDR3 is cut off 3 residues early in the read; its end comes from the germline J gene. V and J are TRBV19 and TRBJ1-2, with D possibly TRBD1 on 5 matching bases. The V end was cut by 4 bases, the J end by 7 bases, with 19 bases between. This CDR3 contains 15 residues. Germline V gene data show CDR1 as LNHDA and CDR2 as SQIVND (reference sequence). CDR3 amino acids: CASSTTWQGQFGYTF. The DNA read from the CDR3 is TGTGCCAGTAGTACCACGTGGCAGGGCCAGTTTGGC.

This clone appeared many times. The CDR3 end falls 3 residues outside the read, so it is completed with the germline J gene. This chain uses TRBV10-3 with TRBJ2-3, with TRBD2 identical over 8 bases. This CDR3 comprises 15 residues. The germline CDR1 and CDR2 sequences are ENHRY and SYGVKD. V shed 4 bases and J 0 bases; nucleotides not matched to a gene: 3. CDR3 DNA, as far as it was read: TGTGCCATCAGTGGAGCGGGGGAGAGCACAGATACG. The encoded protein is CAISGAGESTDT. In full, the CDR3 reads CAISGAGESTDTQYF.

This clone was seen a few times. Read data end 3 residues before the CDR3 end; the end is taken from the germline J gene. The chain carries TRBV30 and TRBJ1-2, with a tentative D call TRBD1 (6 bases). The CDR3 runs to 12 residues. Germline V gives CDR1 GTSNPN, CDR2 SVGIG (reference sequence). The CDR3 sequence: CAWSVGRDIYTF. CDR3 bases read: TGTGCCTGGAGTGTAGGGCGGGACATC. Full variable domain (missing parts from reference TRBV30 and TRBJ1-2): SQTIHQWPATLVQPVGSPLSLECTVEGTSNPNLYWYRQAAGRGLQLLFYSVGIGQISSEVPQNLSASRPQDRQFILSSKKLLLSDSGFYLCAWSVGRDIYTFGSGTRLTVV.

This clone came up many times. The read stops 3 residues short of the end of the CDR3; the missing end is completed from the germline J gene. The chain recombines TRBV5-1 with TRBJ1-2, with 7 bases lining up with TRBD1. Trimming cost V 2 bases and J 6 bases; bases outside gene matches: 10. This CDR3 is built from 15 residues. The germline V gene encodes CDR1 SGHRS and CDR2 YFSETQ. CDR3 DNA (partial): TGCGCCAGCAGCTTAGGGGGCAGAGGTGATGATGGC. Its protein is CASSLGGRGDDG. The full CDR3 protein reads CASSLGGRGDDGYTF.

This clone came up many times. The read terminates 3 residues before the CDR3 end, so the remaining end is supplied by the germline J gene. Other DNA sequences in this specimen translate into the identical CDR3. This chain uses TRBV30 with TRBJ2-5; 9 nucleotides agree with TRBD2. V dropped 6 bases and J dropped 5; count of bases not matched to a gene: 13. CDR3 length: 15 residues. Germline V gene sequence: CDR1 GTSNPN, CDR2 SVGIG (reference sequence). The CDR3 here is CACSSGVAPVETQYF. Partial CDR3 DNA: TGTGCCTGCTCTAGCGGGGTAGCTCCCGTGGAGACC.

This clone was found many times. CDR3 DNA, as far as it was read: TGCGCCAGCAGTGAACTTTCGGACAGATACGTTACTAGCACAGATACG. Translating it yields CASSELSDRYVTSTDT. The CDR3 as a whole reads CASSELSDRYVTSTDTQYF. This sequence joins TRBV10-1 and TRBJ2-3; TRBD1 is a possible D gene (6 bases). The CDR3 is cut off 3 residues early in the read; its end comes from the germline J gene. Per germline, CDR1 WNHNN and CDR2 SYGVQD (reference sequence). V dropped 3 bases and J dropped 0 bases, with 22 bases sitting between them. The CDR3 consists of 19 residues.

In its sample, this clone was seen many times. The germline gene is not matched at one end of the junction; a read error may be the cause. The read is 3 residues too short to cover the CDR3 end, so that end is filled in from the germline J gene. This chain joins TRBV4-2 and TRBJ1-5; 9 nucleotides line up with TRBD1. Germline V lookup: CDR1 LGHNA, CDR2 YNFKEQ. The CDR3 runs to 17 residues. Here the CDR3 reads CASSQNPPGQGGQPQHF. Incomplete CDR3 DNA: TGCGCCAGCAGCCAGAACCCACCGGGACAGGGAGGGCAGCCC.

This clone occurred many times. Coverage ceases 3 residues before the CDR3 finishes, and the germline J gene fills in the end. J is TRBJ2-7 and V is TRBV7-2; D gene ambiguous. Trimming left V 3 bases short and J 0 bases short, with 3 bases between. This CDR3 is 12 amino acids long. CDR1 is SGHTA and CDR2 is FQGNSA in the germline V gene. The covered CDR3 bases are TGTGCCAGCAGCTTCAGCTCCTACGAG. This gives the protein CASSFSSYE. The full CDR3 protein is CASSFSSYEQYF.

This clone was observed a handful of times. A read error may be the cause here, since a much bigger clone is one base away. The read gets to within 3 residues of the CDR3 end, and the germline J gene fills in the rest. At the DNA level, this CDR3 is encoded by other sequences in the same sample as well. This chain uses TRBV6-2 or TRBV6-3 with TRBJ1-2, with D uncertain. Germline CDR1 is MNHEY and CDR2 is SVGEGT. The CDR3 has 17 residues. Partial CDR3 DNA: TGTGCCAGCAGTTACTTTCGTCGCGGCAGACGCAACTATGGT. This translates into CASSYFRRGRRNYG. The whole CDR3 region reads CASSYFRRGRRNYGYTF.

This clone was picked up many times. The missing CDR3 end, 3 residues past where the read stops, is filled in from the germline J gene. V is TRBV20-1 and J is TRBJ2-7; the D gene is possibly TRBD1 (7 bases). CDR3 length: 12 residues. Trimming pared 5 bases from V and 6 bases from J, leaving 14 bases between. In germline, CDR1 is DFQATT, CDR2 SNEGSKA (reference sequence). CDR3 amino acids: CSASRQGGEQYF. The sequenced CDR3 bases are TGCAGTGCTTCCCGACAGGGAGGCGAG.

With regard to this clone: The CDR3 end lies 3 residues beyond the end of the read and is filled in from the germline J gene. The V gene is TRBV6-2 or TRBV6-3, the J gene TRBJ2-4; D is uncertain. The germline CDR1 and CDR2 sequences are MNHEY and SVGEGT. This CDR3 comprises 15 residues. Partial CDR3 DNA: TGTGCCAGCAGCAACGCCGTCTTAGTCTACTATGGT. This gives the protein CASSNAVLVYYG. The complete CDR3 sequence is CASSNAVLVYYGQYF.

This clone has at least ten counts. Read sequence stops 3 residues before the CDR3 end, and the germline J gene provides the missing end. The chain employs TRBV5-1 and TRBJ1-3, with 7 nucleotides matching TRBD1. The CDR3 consists of 14 residues. Losses at the gene ends were 4 bases for V and 4 bases for J; bases not matched to a gene: 5. Germline V lookup: CDR1 SGHRS, CDR2 YFSETQ. The CDR3 bases that were read are TGCGCCAGCAGCAAAGGGGGCAACGGAAACACC. Amino acids: CASSKGGNGNT. The entire CDR3 reads CASSKGGNGNTIYF.

This clone came up a few times. The read stops 3 residues short of the end of the CDR3; the missing end is completed from the germline J gene. The V call is TRBV7-6, the J call TRBJ1-2; D remains ambiguous. CDR3 length equals 14 residues. Germline V gene lookup returns CDR1 SGHVS and CDR2 FNYEAQ. Partial CDR3 DNA: TGTGCCAGCAGCTTATCGGACTCATACTACGAC. This sequence encodes CASSLSDSYYD. The full CDR3 reads CASSLSDSYYDYTF.

At least ten counts were recorded for this clone. The read gets to within 3 residues of the CDR3 end, and the germline J gene fills in the rest. The chain recombines TRBV3-1 (or the pseudogene TRBV3-2) with TRBJ1-2; unclear D gene. Trimming stripped 4 bases from V and 7 bases from J, with 7 bases between. Germline assignment: CDR1 LGHDT and CDR2 YNNKEL (reference sequence). The CDR3 spans 11 residues. The part of the CDR3 DNA that was read is TGTGCCAGCAGCCGTCAAGGTGGC. Translating it yields CASSRQGG. The CDR3, in full, reads CASSRQGGYTF.

This clone was seen repeatedly, ten times or more. The observed sequence ends 3 residues before the CDR3 terminus, with the missing tail filled in from the germline J gene. The chain has TRBV2 and TRBJ2-7, with 8 bases matching TRBD1. This CDR3 region has 16 residues. The germline V gene encodes CDR1 SNHLY and CDR2 FYNNEI. J was trimmed by 4 bases and V by 8 bases; bases with no gene match: 16. CDR3 DNA, as far as it was read: TGTGCCAGCGGCGGGCCGGACAGGGAAAGGCTATACGAG. This translates into CASGGPDRERLYE. The full-length CDR3 reads as CASGGPDRERLYEQYF.

This clone was seen ten or more times. The CDR3 is CASSLTYYEQYF. CDR3 DNA (partial): TGTGCCAGCAGCCTAACCTACTACGAG. The gene calls are TRBV11-2 and TRBJ2-7, with D unclear. The missing CDR3 end, 3 residues past where the read stops, is filled in from the germline J gene. The V and J ends lost 5 bases and 3 bases respectively, with 8 bases between them. The CDR3 consists of 12 residues. The germline gives CDR1 SGHAT, CDR2 FQNNGV.

The sequenced part of the CDR3 DNA is TGCGCCAGCAGCTTCCAGGGGTACGAG. The encoded protein is CASSFQGYE. In full, the CDR3 reads CASSFQGYEQYF. The V gene is TRBV5-1, the J gene TRBJ2-7; possibly TRBD1 for D (6 bases). The read ends 3 residues before the CDR3 terminus; that terminus is restored from the germline J gene. The CDR3 has 12 residues. V lost 2 bases to trimming and J lost 4 bases, with 7 bases between them. Germline values: CDR1 SGHRS, CDR2 YFSETQ.